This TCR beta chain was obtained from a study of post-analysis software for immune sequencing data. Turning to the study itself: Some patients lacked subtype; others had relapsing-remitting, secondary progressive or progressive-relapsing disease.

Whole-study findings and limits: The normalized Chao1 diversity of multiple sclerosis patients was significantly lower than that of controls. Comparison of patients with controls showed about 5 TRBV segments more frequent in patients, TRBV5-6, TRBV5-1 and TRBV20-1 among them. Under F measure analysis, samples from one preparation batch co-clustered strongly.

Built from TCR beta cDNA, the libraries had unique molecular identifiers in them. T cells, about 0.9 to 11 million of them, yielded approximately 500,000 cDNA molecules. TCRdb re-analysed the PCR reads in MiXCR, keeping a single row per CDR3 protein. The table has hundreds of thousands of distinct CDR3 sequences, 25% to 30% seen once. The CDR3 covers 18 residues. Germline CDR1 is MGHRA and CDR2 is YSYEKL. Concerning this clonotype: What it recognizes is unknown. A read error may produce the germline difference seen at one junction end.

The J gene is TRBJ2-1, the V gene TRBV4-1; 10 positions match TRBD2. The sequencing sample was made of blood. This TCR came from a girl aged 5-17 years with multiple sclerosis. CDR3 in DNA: TGCGCCGGCAGCCAAGTCGACCTCGGCCTAGCGGGGGACAATGAGCAGTTCTTC. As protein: CAGSQVDLGLAGDNEQFF.